The 12 T cell receptor beta chains reported below all come from one sample, sequenced in a study of PD-1 blockade in classical Hodgkin lymphoma. Clones were read by immunoSEQ multiplex PCR, and TCRdb kept only the in-frame ones, dropping some. Among more than 30,000 clones listed, about 91% were seen once. Every patient had relapsed following autologous stem cell transplantation, and cohorts differed in brentuximab vedotin exposure. The sample here was peripheral blood mononuclear cells (PBMCs), taken before the second cycle of nivolumab. These receptors were obtained from a human donor with classical Hodgkin lymphoma.

The rearrangement links TRBV20-1 to TRBJ2-5; D remains unclear. The CDR3 runs to 11 residues. Germline values: CDR1 DFQATT, CDR2 SNEGSKA (reference sequence). Deletions cut 3 bases from V and 0 bases from J, with 2 bases between. The CDR3, as DNA: TGCAGTGCTAGTCACCAAGAGACCCAGTACTTC. This translates into CSASHQETQYF.

This chain connects TRBV9 to TRBJ1-5; weak D call: TRBD1 (5 bases). Deletions cut 3 bases from V and 4 bases from J, with 11 bases between. The CDR3 sequence is 14 residues long. Germline loops: CDR1 SGDLS, CDR2 YYNGEE. The DNA of the CDR3 is TGTGCCAGCAGCGGTGGAGGGGTAAATCAGCCCCAGCATTTT. Its translation is CASSGGGVNQPQHF.

This clone has only a few counts. The chain joins TRBV12-5 to TRBJ1-5, with D tentatively TRBD1 (6 bases). In germline, CDR1 is LGHNT, CDR2 FRNRAP. The V end lost 0 bases, the J end lost 4 bases, and 7 bases lay between the germline ends. This CDR3 contains 14 residues. CDR3 nucleotide sequence: TGTGCTAGTGGTTTGGTAGACAGGAATCAGCCCCAGCATTTT. This sequence encodes CASGLVDRNQPQHF.

This chain links TRBV6-5 with TRBJ2-7, with 9 nucleotides matching TRBD2. Unmatched junction bases numbered 3, after V lost 2 bases and J lost 1 base. Germline CDR1 MNHEY, CDR2 SVGAGI. The CDR3 is 15 residues long. The CDR3 sequence: CASSYASGTSYEQYF. The CDR3 region has the DNA TGTGCCAGCAGTTACGCTAGCGGGACATCCTACGAGCAGTACTTC.

The chain couples TRBV5-1 to TRBJ1-1, with TRBD1 identical over 7 bases. Germline CDR1 reads SGHRS; CDR2 reads YFSETQ. The ends lost 2 bases at V and 1 base at J; junction bases unmatched: 5. The CDR3 spans 15 residues. CDR3 protein: CASSFSGQENTEAFF. CDR3 nucleotide sequence: TGCGCCAGCAGCTTCTCCGGACAGGAGAACACTGAAGCTTTCTTT.

This clone came up once. J is TRBJ1-6 and V is TRBV6-5; D unresolved. Germline V gene sequence: CDR1 MNHEY, CDR2 SVGAGI. This CDR3 region has 14 residues. Trimming pared 6 bases from V and 2 bases from J, leaving 8 bases between. The CDR3: CASRRTAYNSPLHF. Here the CDR3 DNA reads TGTGCCAGCAGGAGGACGGCCTATAATTCACCCCTCCACTTT.

The gene calls are TRBV7-9 and TRBJ2-5, with 12 bases aligning to TRBD2. The CDR3 is made up of 17 amino acids. Germline CDR1 reads SEHNR; CDR2 reads FQNEAQ (reference sequence). Trimming at V came to 6 bases and at J to 4 bases, leaving 12 bases not matched to a gene. The CDR3 here is CASSPRVTSGRRETQYF. The CDR3 DNA is TGTGCCAGCAGTCCACGGGTCACTAGCGGGAGGAGAGAGACCCAGTACTTC.

About this clone: The sample carries other DNA sequences with the same CDR3. The rearrangement uses TRBV11-2 and TRBJ2-1, with TRBD1 matching 7 bases. J gave up 3 bases and V 6 bases, and 5 bases lay outside the gene matches. The CDR3 extends over 14 amino acids. In germline, CDR1 is SGHAT, CDR2 FQNNGV. CDR3 amino acids: CASSPGQSYNEQFF. Written as DNA, the CDR3 is TGTGCCAGCAGTCCGGGACAGAGCTACAATGAGCAGTTCTTC.

The gene calls are TRBV15 and TRBJ1-3; possibly TRBD1 for D (6 bases). Germline V gene lookup returns CDR1 LNHNV and CDR2 YYDKDF (reference sequence). This CDR3 region has 16 residues. V was shortened by 4 bases and J by 8 bases, with 21 bases between the two germline ends. CDR3 coding DNA: TGTGCCACCAGCAACGACTCGGGACAAGATAGGGACACCATATATTTT. As protein: CATSNDSGQDRDTIYF.

The chain combines TRBV10-3 with TRBJ2-6; 9 bases are a match to TRBD1. Germline-derived CDR1 and CDR2 are ENHRY and SYGVKD. Trimming cost V 2 bases and J 0 bases; bases outside gene matches: 11. This CDR3 region has 20 residues. The CDR3 coding sequence is TGTGCCATCAGTGAGAGTTTGGGACAGGGCTCCTTCTCTGGGGCCAACGTCCTGACTTTC. It yields the protein CAISESLGQGSFSGANVLTF.

Judged by abundance, this clone is medium-sized (0.01 to 0.1%). The rearrangement joins TRBV11-3 to TRBJ2-7; D gene unclear. Germline CDR1 is SGHNT and CDR2 is YENEEA. V was cut by 0 bases and J by 5 bases, with 17 bases left in between. The CDR3 has 16 amino acids. As DNA, the CDR3 is TGTGCCAGCAGCTTAGACGGATTCAGGAGTGTCAACGAGCAGTACTTC. Translation gives CASSLDGFRSVNEQYF.

J is TRBJ2-7 and V is TRBV5-1, with no clear D. The germline gives CDR1 SGHRS, CDR2 YFSETQ. The V end lost 0 bases, the J end lost 4 bases, and 5 bases lay between the germline ends. This CDR3 has 12 amino acids. CDR3 sequence reads: CASSLDKYEQYF. The CDR3 DNA is TGCGCCAGCAGCTTGGACAAGTACGAGCAGTACTTC.